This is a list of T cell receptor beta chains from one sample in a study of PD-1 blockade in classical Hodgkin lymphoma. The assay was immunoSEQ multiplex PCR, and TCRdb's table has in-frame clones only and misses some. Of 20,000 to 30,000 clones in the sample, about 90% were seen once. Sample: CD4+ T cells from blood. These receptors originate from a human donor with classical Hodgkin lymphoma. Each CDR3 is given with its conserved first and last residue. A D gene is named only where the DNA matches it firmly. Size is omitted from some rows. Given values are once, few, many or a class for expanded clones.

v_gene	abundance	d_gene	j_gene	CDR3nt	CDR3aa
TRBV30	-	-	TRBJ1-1	TGTGCCTGGAGTGCCCGCGGGGGAAGGGACACTGAAGCTTTCTTT	CAWSARGGRDTEAFF
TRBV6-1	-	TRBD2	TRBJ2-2	TGTGCCAGCAGTGACGGACTAGCGGGGGGAAGCGGCACCGGGGAGCTGTTTTTT	CASSDGLAGGSGTGELFF
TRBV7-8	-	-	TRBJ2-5	TGTGCCAGCAGCTTGTCCGGGACGACCCAAGAGACCCAGTACTTC	CASSLSGTTQETQYF
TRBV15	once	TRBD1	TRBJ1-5	TGTGCCACCAGCATCACAGGGGTGGGAAATCAGCCCCAGCATTTT	CATSITGVGNQPQHF
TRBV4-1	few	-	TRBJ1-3	TGCGCCAGCAGCCTCGTTGGGGGCACCATATATTTT	CASSLVGGTIYF
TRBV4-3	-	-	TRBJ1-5	TGCGCCAGCAGCCAAGATGGTCGGGGATCGAGCAATCAGCCCCAGCATTTT	CASSQDGRGSSNQPQHF
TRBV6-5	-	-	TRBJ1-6	TGTGCCAGCAGTCCCGACAGAAATTCACCCCTCCACTTT	CASSPDRNSPLHF
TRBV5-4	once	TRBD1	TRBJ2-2	TGTGCCAGCAGGGAGGGACAGGGGGACACCGGGGAGCTGTTTTTT	CASREGQGDTGELFF
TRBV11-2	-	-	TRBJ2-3	TGTGCCAGCAGCTTAGGCGGGTTAGCGTCAGATACGCAGTATTTT	CASSLGGLASDTQYF
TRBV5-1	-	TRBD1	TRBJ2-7	TGCGCCAGCAGCTTGGCAGGGGGCTCTGACGAGCAGTACTTC	CASSLAGGSDEQYF
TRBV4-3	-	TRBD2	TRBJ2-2	TGCGCCAGCAGCCAAGTGTTCGCGGGGGGGCCCACCGGGGAGCTGTTTTTT	CASSQVFAGGPTGELFF
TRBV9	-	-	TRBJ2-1	TGTGCCAGCAGCGTAGCAGGGAATCACGATTATGAGCAGTTCTTC	CASSVAGNHDYEQFF
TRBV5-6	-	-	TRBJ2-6	TGTGCCAGCAGCTTGGCGACGGGAATGCTAACCTTC	CASSLATGMLTF
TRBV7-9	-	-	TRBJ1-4	TGTGCCAGCAGCCACCGAGGTGTGGCGATAGGAAAACTGTTTTTT	CASSHRGVAIGKLFF
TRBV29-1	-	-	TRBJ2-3	TGCAGCGTTGACCCGGGACGGAGGATCACAGATACGCAGTATTTT	CSVDPGRRITDTQYF
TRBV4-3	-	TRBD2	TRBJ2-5	TGCGCCAGCAGCCAACGACTAGCGGGGGGCCGGGAGACCCAGTACTTC	CASSQRLAGGRETQYF
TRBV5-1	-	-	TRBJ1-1	TGCGCCAGCAGCTTGGTCACCTTGGGCACTGAAGCTTTCTTT	CASSLVTLGTEAFF
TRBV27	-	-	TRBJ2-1	TGTGCCAGCAGTTTTCGTGGGAACAATGAGCAGTTCTTC	CASSFRGNNEQFF
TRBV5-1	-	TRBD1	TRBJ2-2	TGCGCCAGTTTGCCCGGGACAGGGAGGGCCGGGGAGCTGTTTTTT	CASLPGTGRAGELFF
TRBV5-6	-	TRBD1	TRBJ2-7	TGTGCCAGCAGCCCCTCGGGACAGGGAAAGTACGAGCAGTACTTC	CASSPSGQGKYEQYF
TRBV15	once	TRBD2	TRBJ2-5	TGTGCCACCAGCAGGGTACTAGCGGGGGGGCCGGAGACCCAGTACTTC	CATSRVLAGGPETQYF
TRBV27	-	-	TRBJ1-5	TGTGCCAGCAGTTCCAAACGACGATATAGCAATCAGCCCCAGCATTTT	CASSSKRRYSNQPQHF
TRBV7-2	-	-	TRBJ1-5	TGTGCCAGCAGCCCCCAGGGAATCGAGCCCCAGCATTTT	CASSPQGIEPQHF
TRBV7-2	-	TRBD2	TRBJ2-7	TGTGCCAGCAGCAGGACTAGCGGGGGACACTCCTACGAGCAGTACTTC	CASSRTSGGHSYEQYF
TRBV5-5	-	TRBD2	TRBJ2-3	TGTGCCAGCAGCTTGTGGACTAGCGGCCCAGATACGCAGTATTTT	CASSLWTSGPDTQYF
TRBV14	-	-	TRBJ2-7	TGTGCCAGCAGCCCGGGGGCCCAACACTACGAGCAGTACTTC	CASSPGAQHYEQYF
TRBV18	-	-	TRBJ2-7	TGTGCCAGCTCACCGGTCGTAGCCTACGAGCAGTACTTC	CASSPVVAYEQYF
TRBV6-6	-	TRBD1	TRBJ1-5	TGTGCCAGCAGTTTAGACAGGGACCTTAGCAATCAGCCCCAGCATTTT	CASSLDRDLSNQPQHF